This TCR beta chain was obtained from a study of shared clonotypes between healthy human individuals. Study summary: Per-donor plates numbered three CD4 naive, three CD4 memory, two CD8 naive and one CD8 memory.

Overall study findings and caveats: Generation probabilities were higher for clonotypes shared across all four sorted-subset donors than for unshared ones.

A remark on this clone: Its antigen is still unknown.

Assay used: immunoSEQ multiplex PCR; TCRdb lists only in-frame clones, some missing. The sample has about 2.2 million clones, 85% to 95% seen once; the top ten hold over 1.5%. Per germline, CDR1 MNHEY and CDR2 SVGAGI. The CDR3 consists of 13 residues. V was pared by 4 bases and J by 5 bases, with 11 bases between. Naive CD8 isolation took CD45RO-negative cells positively selected for CCR7 and excluded terminally differentiated effector memory CD45RA+ cells. This receptor was taken from a man between 18 and 35 years old in good health. Some clones in this sample may be carry-over from other donors' samples. The rearrangement joins TRBV6-5 to TRBJ2-5; D remains unclear. The sample was naive CD8+ T cells from PBMCs. The CDR3 here is CASSFVSRETQYF. CDR3 in DNA: TGTGCCAGCAGTTTTGTATCTCGGGAGACCCAGTACTTC.